These 9 T cell receptor beta chains share one sample of origin, sequenced in a study of blood T cell repertoires in COVID-19. Profiling relied on immunoSEQ multiplex PCR, and the TCRdb table lists in-frame clones only, not all of them. This sample has about 220,000 clones, with less than 85% found just once. The material sequenced was peripheral blood. The receptors derive from a woman of 80 years or more with acute or convalescent COVID-19.

The chain links TRBV6-4 to TRBJ1-3, with D unresolved. The CDR3 runs 15 residues. Trimming pared 4 bases from V and 0 bases from J, leaving 10 bases between. Germline CDR1 MRHNA, CDR2 SNTAGT. CDR3 amino acids: CASSGEAYSGNTIYF. CDR3 coding DNA: TGTGCCAGCAGTGGAGAAGCCTACTCTGGAAACACCATATATTTT.

V and J are TRBV11-3 and TRBJ2-1; 14 nucleotides line up with TRBD2. Germline V gene sequence: CDR1 SGHNT, CDR2 YENEEA. V was clipped by 8 bases and J by 9 bases; unmatched bases: 3. The CDR3 spans 13 residues. The CDR3 loop reads CASRLAGGSEQFF. Here the CDR3 DNA reads TGTGCCAGCCGACTAGCGGGGGGGTCTGAGCAGTTCTTC. The full variable domain, its missing parts supplied by reference TRBV11-3 and TRBJ2-1, is EAGVVQSPRYKIIEKKQPVAFWCNPISGHNTLYWYLQNLGQGPELLIRYENEEAVDDSQLPKDRFSAERLKGVDSTLKIQPAELGDSAVYLCASRLAGGSEQFFGPGTRLTVL.

The J gene is TRBJ1-1, the V gene TRBV19; 7 bases agree with TRBD1. Germline V CDR1 and CDR2: LNHDA, SQIVND (reference sequence). The V segment lost 1 base and the J segment 1 base; nucleotides outside the gene matches: 6. The CDR3 is made up of 16 amino acids. DNA of the CDR3: TGTGCCAGTAGTATAGCTCCGGGACAGCGGAACACTGAAGCTTTCTTT. Protein sequence: CASSIAPGQRNTEAFF.

The rearrangement uses TRBV29-1 and TRBJ2-5, with 9 bases lining up with TRBD1. Germline assignment: CDR1 SQVTM and CDR2 ANQGSEA. The CDR3 has 14 amino acids. CDR3 bases: TGCAGAGTCGGGGACAGGGACCCAAGGGGGACCCAGTACTTC. Residues: CRVGDRDPRGTQYF.

This clone was recorded a few times. The chain uses TRBV10-3 and TRBJ2-1, with TRBD2 matching over 10 bases. Losses at the gene ends were 3 bases for V and 4 bases for J; bases not matched to a gene: 9. CDR1 ENHRY and CDR2 SYGVKD come from the germline V gene. The CDR3 totals 17 residues. The chain's CDR3 is CAISEPALAGAYNEQFF. The CDR3 coding sequence is TGTGCCATCAGTGAACCCGCCCTAGCGGGGGCATACAATGAGCAGTTCTTC.

The chain combines TRBV3-1 (or the pseudogene TRBV3-2) with TRBJ1-1, with D hard to call. CDR3 length: 14 residues. In germline, CDR1 is LGHDT, CDR2 YNNKEL (reference sequence). V was shortened by 4 bases and J by 2 bases, with 11 bases between the two germline ends. CDR3 nucleotide sequence: TGTGCCAGCAGCCCGGGTAGTATAAACACTGAAGCTTTCTTT. This translates into CASSPGSINTEAFF.

This chain uses TRBV24-1 with TRBJ1-5; D ambiguous. This CDR3 is 14 amino acids long. Deletions cut 6 bases from V and 7 bases from J, with 15 bases between. Looked up from germline, CDR1 is KGHDR and CDR2 is SFDVKD. CDR3 loop: CATSSGLSLQPQHF. The CDR3 coding sequence is TGTGCCACCAGTTCGGGTCTTAGCTTACAGCCCCAGCATTTT.

This clone was seen a single time. The chain joins TRBV24-1 to TRBJ2-3, with D perhaps matching TRBD2 (6 bases). Germline CDR1 and CDR2: KGHDR and SFDVKD. Trimming cost V 3 bases and J 3 bases, with 12 bases left between them. The CDR3 is made up of 15 amino acids. The CDR3 region has the DNA TGTGCCACCAGTGATGCGGGACGTCTGACAGATACGCAGTATTTT. Amino acid sequence: CATSDAGRLTDTQYF.

V usage is TRBV5-1 and J usage is TRBJ1-4; the D is unclear. Deletions cut 0 bases from V and 5 bases from J, with 11 bases between. Per germline, CDR1 SGHRS and CDR2 YFSETQ. CDR3 size: 15 residues. This CDR3 is CASSLEGLKNEKLFF. The CDR3 nucleotides are TGCGCCAGCAGCTTGGAAGGACTAAAGAATGAAAAACTGTTTTTT.